A selection of T cell receptor beta chains follows, all from one sample in a study of blood T cell repertoires in COVID-19. TCRdb's table, derived via immunoSEQ multiplex PCR, lists solely in-frame clones and lacks some. The sample yields approximately 250,000 clones, about 88% seen once. Sequencing input: peripheral blood. The receptors derive from a man aged 18-30 years with active or convalescent COVID-19. CDR3s include the opening cysteine and the closing phenylalanine or tryptophan. A D gene is named only where the DNA matches it firmly. Expanded clones get a size class; other rows say once, few or many, or leave the size out.

17 NA TRBJ1-2 TRBD1 TRBV27 TGTGCCAGCAGTTTATATCGCCAGGGGGGAGACTCCTATGGCTACACCTTC CASSLYRQGGDSYGYTF
12 once TRBJ2-1 TRBD1 TRBV12-3/TRBV12-4 TGTGCCAGCAGTTTGCAGGGGGATGAGCAGTTCTTC CASSLQGDEQFF
16 NA TRBJ2-1 NA TRBV6-7 TGTGCCAGCAGTTACTCGAGGGAAAGCTCCTACAATGAGCAGTTCTTC CASSYSRESSYNEQFF
15 NA TRBJ2-7 TRBD2 TRBV4-1 TGCGCCAGCAGCCAAGATGGGAAGCGGGAGGATGTGCAGTACTTC CASSQDGKREDVQYF
14 NA TRBJ2-3 TRBD2 TRBV11-3 TGTGCCAGCCCCCCTAGCGGTTACACAGATACGCAGTATTTT CASPPSGYTDTQYF
18 NA TRBJ2-3 TRBD2 TRBV5-1 TGCGCCAGCAGCCTCGGGACTAGCGGGGGCCGTAGCACAGATACGCAGTATTTT CASSLGTSGGRSTDTQYF
12 NA TRBJ2-7 NA TRBV27 TGTGCCAGCAGTTACCCCGGGGGCGAGCAGTACTTC CASSYPGGEQYF
17 NA TRBJ2-2 TRBD2 TRBV4-1 TGCGCCAGCAGCCAACGAACTAGCGGGAGGGGAACCGGGGAGCTGTTTTTT CASSQRTSGRGTGELFF
16 NA TRBJ2-2 NA TRBV10-3 TGTGCCATCAGTCTAGGAGGCTCGACGAACACCGGGGAGCTGTTTTTT CAISLGGSTNTGELFF
14 NA TRBJ1-1 TRBD1 TRBV9 TGTGCCAGCAGCGGAGGAGACAGGGGCACTGAAGCTTTCTTT CASSGGDRGTEAFF
15 NA TRBJ2-1 NA TRBV10-3 TGTGCCATCAGCAGGACTTCCCTATCCTACAATGAGCAGTTCTTC CAISRTSLSYNEQFF
16 once TRBJ2-1 TRBD2 TRBV12-5 TGTGCTAGTGGTTCTGGGGGGACTAGCGGGGCCCATGAGCAGTTCTTC CASGSGGTSGAHEQFF
13 NA TRBJ2-7 NA TRBV5-5 TGTGCCAGCAGTCGGACACTCTCCTACGAGCAGTACTTC CASSRTLSYEQYF